This T cell receptor (beta chain) was recovered during a study of a mutant IDH1 vaccine in newly diagnosed glioma. Specified time point: week 35, safety follow-up. Doses of 300 ug of mutant IDH1 20-mer peptide were given with topical imiquimod. On this clone: Its antigen is not identified.

Per the germline V gene, CDR1 is SGHRS and CDR2 is YFSETQ. The V end was cut by 4 bases, the J end by 4 bases, with 14 bases between. This CDR3 is 14 amino acids long. Data came from immunoSEQ multiplex PCR; TCRdb stores just in-frame clones and leaves some out. This table holds around 32,000 clones, roughly 80% found once. This sequence joins TRBV5-1 and TRBJ2-5, with a tentative D call TRBD2 (6 bases). The source was PBMCs, collected from a glioma patient whose treatment included an IDH1 peptide vaccine. The source is a woman aged 18-29 years with glioma. The CDR3 sequence is CASSQRLVGETQYF. Here the CDR3 DNA reads TGCGCCAGCAGCCAAAGACTAGTCGGAGAGACCCAGTACTTC.